This paragraph covers one T cell receptor beta chain sequence. What it binds is unknown. The source of the sample is a study of OX40 agonist ivuxolimab in advanced cancers. TCRdb's table, derived via immunoSEQ multiplex PCR, lists solely in-frame clones and lacks some. The sample lists around 70,000 clones, more than 75% occurring once. The study's findings and limits: CD8+ T cells showed, on average, more clonal expansion than CD4+ cells. The work left the antigen specificity of expanded peripheral T cells undetermined.

Germline V gene sequence: CDR1 SGHRS, CDR2 YFSETQ. The V end was cut by 3 bases, the J end by 4 bases, with 10 bases between. The CDR3 covers 13 residues. Source: CD4+ or CD8+ T cells sorted from blood, taken in a trial of the OX40 agonist ivuxolimab. The receptor's source is an adult with an advanced solid tumor such as melanoma, head and neck, liver or kidney cancer. The chain combines TRBV5-1 with TRBJ1-1, with a weak D call TRBD1 (5 bases). In nucleotides, the CDR3 is TGCGCCAGCAGCTCGCCGGGGGGCACTGAAGCTTTCTTT. Protein: CASSSPGGTEAFF.